The 13 T cell receptor beta chains reported below all come from one sample, sequenced in a study of OX40 agonist ivuxolimab in advanced cancers. Here immunoSEQ multiplex PCR was the method, and the copy in TCRdb shows in-frame clones only, minus some. The sample lists around 70,000 clones, about 90% seen once, with around 2% in the top ten. The sequencing used CD4+ or CD8+ T cells sorted from blood, collected in a trial of the OX40 agonist ivuxolimab. The origin of the receptors is an adult with an advanced solid tumor such as melanoma, head and neck, liver or kidney cancer.

The gene calls are TRBV6-5 and TRBJ2-7; 13 bases are a match to TRBD2. CDR3 length: 15 amino acids. The germline CDR1 and CDR2 sequences are MNHEY and SVGAGI. Trimming cost V 2 bases and J 8 bases; bases outside gene matches: 6. CDR3 in DNA: TGTGCCAGCAGTTACCCCGGGACTAGCGGGGAACAGCAGTACTTC. This gives the protein CASSYPGTSGEQQYF.

The V gene is TRBV6-5, the J gene TRBJ2-7, with D perhaps matching TRBD2 (6 bases). CDR1 and CDR2 (germline): MNHEY, SVGAGI. CDR3 length: 14 residues. V lost 1 base to trimming and J lost 3 bases, with 10 bases between them. The CDR3 here is CASSYYPSDYEQYF. The CDR3, as DNA: TGTGCCAGCAGTTACTATCCTAGCGACTACGAGCAGTACTTC.

The chain combines TRBV7-5 with TRBJ1-6. TRBV7-5 constitutes a pseudogene. This CDR3 spans 15 amino acids. CDR3 sequence reads: CVRSLSGGDASPLHF. DNA of the CDR3: TGTGTCAGAAGCTTATCTGGGGGGGACGCCTCACCCCTCCACTTT.

The chain has TRBV11-2 and TRBJ2-1; D is perhaps TRBD2 (5 bases). This CDR3 comprises 16 residues. V shed 5 bases and J shed 0 bases, with 14 bases lying between them. In germline, CDR1 is SGHAT, CDR2 FQNNGV. CDR3 residues: CASSPQAVISYNEQFF. The CDR3 DNA reads TGTGCCAGCAGCCCTCAAGCGGTGATCTCCTACAATGAGCAGTTCTTC.

This sequence joins TRBV29-1 and TRBJ1-1; D call uncertain. This CDR3 has 12 amino acids. CDR1 SQVTM and CDR2 ANQGSEA come from the germline V gene. V gave up 6 bases and J gave up 1 base, with 9 bases separating them. The CDR3 bases are TGCAGCGTGACGGAGGGGAACACTGAAGCTTTCTTT. Its protein is CSVTEGNTEAFF.

V is TRBV30 and J is TRBJ1-5; D unresolved. Germline CDR1 is GTSNPN and CDR2 is SVGIG (reference sequence). Trimming shortened V by 3 bases and J by 7 bases, and 16 bases separated the two germline ends. The CDR3 has 14 amino acids. The CDR3 nucleotides are TGTGCCTGGAGCCTGGGCGGCTATAGGCAGCCCCAGCATTTT. It yields the protein CAWSLGGYRQPQHF.

CDR3 DNA: TGTGCCAGCAGCCTGGGACAGGGCTCTGAAGCTTTCTTT. Its translation: CASSLGQGSEAFF. V is TRBV7-9 and J is TRBJ1-1; 9 nucleotides agree with TRBD1. Trimming took 5 bases from V and 6 from J; bases not matched to a gene: 4. This CDR3 has 13 residues. The V gene's germline CDR1 is SEHNR and CDR2 FQNEAQ (reference sequence).

V usage is TRBV5-1 and J usage is TRBJ1-6; D call uncertain. Trimming stripped 4 bases from V and 7 bases from J, with 6 bases between. CDR1 and CDR2 (germline): SGHRS, YFSETQ. This CDR3 has 12 amino acids. The CDR3 is CASSNSNSPLHF. The CDR3 DNA sequence: TGCGCCAGCAGCAACAGCAATTCACCCCTCCACTTT. Filled out from reference TRBV5-1 and TRBJ1-6, the complete variable domain reads KAGVTQTPRYLIKTRGQQVTLSCSPISGHRSVSWYQQTPGQGLQFLFEYFSETQRNKGNFPGRFSGRQFSNSRSEMNVSTLELGDSALYLCASSNSNSPLHFGNGTRLTVT.

To note about this clone: Germline and junction disagree at one end, which may indicate a read error. This chain links TRBV2 with TRBJ1-4, with D possibly being TRBD1 (6 bases). Germline-derived CDR1 and CDR2 are SNHLY and FYNNEI. This CDR3 contains 15 residues. CDR3 loop: CASSDEGGRNEKLFF. CDR3 in DNA: TGTGCCAGCAGTGACGAGGGGGGCAGAAATGAGAAACTGTTTTTT.

This chain uses TRBV25-1 with TRBJ1-2, with D unresolved. V lost 4 bases and J lost 8, with 20 bases in between. The CDR3 sequence is 15 residues long. Germline V gives CDR1 MGHDK, CDR2 SYGVNS. The CDR3 is CASSVIRTWGEGYTF. Written as DNA, the CDR3 is TGTGCCAGCAGTGTGATCAGGACGTGGGGAGAGGGCTACACCTTC.

The CDR3 protein is CASSYSGYQETQYF. For the CDR3, the DNA is TGTGCCAGCAGTTACTCGGGGTACCAAGAGACCCAGTACTTC. The rearrangement uses TRBV6-5 and TRBJ2-5; D call uncertain. The V gene lost 0 bases and the J gene lost 0 bases, with 5 bases spanning the gap. The germline V gene has CDR1 MNHEY and CDR2 SVGAGI. The CDR3 extends over 14 amino acids.

This clone was detected only once. The rearrangement uses TRBV5-1 and TRBJ2-5; D gene ambiguous. V dropped 1 base and J dropped 2 bases, with 3 bases sitting between them. The CDR3 extends over 12 amino acids. Per the germline V gene, CDR1 is SGHRS and CDR2 is YFSETQ. The CDR3: CASSLIQETQYF. The CDR3 region has the DNA TGCGCCAGCAGCTTGATTCAAGAGACCCAGTACTTC.

V usage is TRBV7-2 and J usage is TRBJ2-5; TRBD2 matches 8 bases. The germline V gene encodes CDR1 SGHTA and CDR2 FQGNSA. With V trimmed by 3 bases and J by 0 bases, 3 bases remained unmatched. This CDR3 contains 15 residues. The CDR3 protein is CASSLQRGYQETQYF. CDR3 nucleotide sequence: TGTGCCAGCAGCTTGCAGCGGGGGTACCAAGAGACCCAGTACTTC.